One and the same sample provided the 18 T cell receptor beta chains below, sequenced in a study of vaccination effects on CD4 cells after COVID-19. No antigen has been identified for these receptors. Antigen-specific CD4+ T cells were first expanded with viral peptide pools by the ViraFEST assay and only then sequenced. Isolating CD4+ T cells followed approximately ten days of culture. It was two doses of either the BNT162b2 or mRNA-1273 vaccine that participants received. The data were produced by immunoSEQ multiplex PCR, yet TCRdb's version contains in-frame clones alone and is incomplete. The data hold some 15,000 clones, with around 75% observed a single time. The sample was CD4+ T cells from PBMCs cultured with HCoV-NL63 spike peptides, taken after COVID-19 vaccination. The receptors were sampled from a human donor who received a COVID-19 vaccine.

In its sample, this clone was seen once. The junction does not match germline at one end; this may be a read error. The genes are TRBV7-7 and TRBJ2-5; weak D call: TRBD2 (5 bases). In germline, CDR1 is SSHAT, CDR2 FNYEAQ (reference sequence). The CDR3 length is 13 residues. The CDR3 bases are TGTGCTAGCAGCCCCCGGTTAGCGGAGACCCAGTACTTC. This codes for CASSPRLAETQYF.

The chain couples TRBV4-1 to TRBJ1-4, with 9 bases fitting TRBD1. CDR3 length equals 15 residues. CDR1 and CDR2 (germline): MGHRA, YSYEKL. V gave up 3 bases and J gave up 8 bases; unmatched junction bases: 7. DNA of the CDR3: TGCGCCAGCAGCCAGGGGACAGGGCGCCGGGAAAAACTGTTTTTT. Encoded protein: CASSQGTGRREKLFF.

The chain uses TRBV18 and TRBJ1-1, with D possibly TRBD1 on 5 matching bases. The CDR3 runs 15 residues. V was trimmed by 0 bases and J by 7 bases, leaving 15 bases between them. Per germline, CDR1 KGHSH and CDR2 LQKENI. CDR3 amino acids: CASSPPRGPRSEAFF. As DNA, the CDR3 is TGTGCCAGCTCACCACCCCGGGGCCCAAGGAGTGAAGCTTTCTTT.

The chain couples TRBV3-1 (or the pseudogene TRBV3-2) to TRBJ2-6, with D perhaps matching TRBD2 (6 bases). Trimming left V 4 bases short and J 2 bases short, with 9 bases between. Germline values: CDR1 LGHDT, CDR2 YNNKEL (reference sequence). The CDR3 is made up of 15 amino acids. CDR3: CASSPGGTGANVLTF. CDR3 sequence (DNA): TGTGCCAGCAGCCCCGGGGGAACTGGGGCCAACGTCCTGACTTTC.

The chain employs TRBV5-1 and TRBJ2-1; 10 nucleotides line up with TRBD1. The junction had 7 bases not matched to a gene; V was cut back by 4 bases and J by 9 bases. The CDR3 runs to 14 residues. The germline CDR1 and CDR2 sequences are SGHRS and YFSETQ. DNA of the CDR3: TGCGCCAGCAGCCCGGACAGGGGGAGGATTGAGCAGTTCTTC. Translated, it gives CASSPDRGRIEQFF.

This chain links TRBV2 with TRBJ1-1, with TRBD1 as a possible D gene (6 bases). Per germline, CDR1 SNHLY and CDR2 FYNNEI. Trimming removed 4 bases at V and 3 bases at J, with 9 bases between. The CDR3 contains 13 residues. In nucleotides, the CDR3 is TGTGCCAGCAGTGCGGGGGCCTACACTGAAGCTTTCTTT. Translated, it gives CASSAGAYTEAFF.

This CDR3 reads CAWSSWGALGYEQYF. CDR3 bases: TGTGCCTGGAGCTCGTGGGGCGCCCTGGGGTACGAGCAGTACTTC. The chain employs TRBV30 and TRBJ2-7, with a possible D match to TRBD1 (5 bases). The CDR3 extends over 15 amino acids. The ends were cut back, 3 bases at V and 4 bases at J, with 19 bases in the middle. Germline assignment: CDR1 GTSNPN and CDR2 SVGIG (reference sequence).

The chain has TRBV6-6 and TRBJ2-3; D unresolved. Per germline, CDR1 MNHNY and CDR2 SVGAGI (reference sequence). Trimming cost V 2 bases and J 0 bases, with 3 bases left between them. The CDR3 loop spans 13 amino acids. The CDR3: CASSYISTDTQYF. The CDR3 region has the DNA TGTGCCAGCAGTTACATAAGCACAGATACGCAGTATTTT.

The CDR3 is CASSLPGGWNIQYF. DNA of the CDR3: TGTGCCAGCAGCTTACCAGGGGGATGGAACATTCAGTACTTC. The V and J genes are TRBV7-2 and TRBJ2-4; 7 bases are shared with TRBD1. Germline CDR1 is SGHTA and CDR2 is FQGNSA. Germline trimming cut 2 bases from V and 7 bases from J; bases unmatched to any gene: 5. The CDR3 spans 14 residues.

V and J are TRBV3-1 (or the pseudogene TRBV3-2) and TRBJ2-3, with D unresolved. The germline CDR1 and CDR2 sequences are LGHDT and YNNKEL (reference sequence). The CDR3 contains 12 residues. Trimming left V 1 base short and J 6 bases short, with 5 bases between. The CDR3 coding sequence is TGTGCCAGCAGCCAAGGATTGGATACGCAGTATTTT. This codes for CASSQGLDTQYF.

CDR3 residues: CAWSGASYEQYF. CDR3 DNA sequence: TGTGCCTGGAGTGGGGCTAGCTACGAGCAGTACTTC. J is TRBJ2-7 and V is TRBV30; no firm D call. The CDR3 has 12 residues. The ends were cut back, 1 base at V and 3 bases at J, with 7 bases in the middle. Germline V gene sequence: CDR1 GTSNPN, CDR2 SVGIG (reference sequence).

The rearrangement joins TRBV4-3 to TRBJ2-4; D possibly corresponds to TRBD1 (6 bases). Germline-derived CDR1 and CDR2 are LGHNA and YSLEER. CDR3 length: 17 residues. The V gene lost 1 base and the J gene lost 3 bases, with 16 bases spanning the gap. This CDR3 is CASSQAKQGFGKNIQYF. The CDR3 DNA reads as TGCGCCAGCAGCCAAGCCAAACAGGGATTCGGCAAAAACATTCAGTACTTC.

The chain is built from TRBV24-1 and TRBJ2-6, with D possibly being TRBD2 (6 bases). The CDR3 totals 16 residues. Trimming stripped 2 bases from V and 2 bases from J, with 9 bases between. Germline V gives CDR1 KGHDR, CDR2 SFDVKD. Here the CDR3 DNA reads TGTGCCACCAGTGATTCAGGAGGGGCTGGGGCCAACGTCCTGACTTTC. This sequence encodes CATSDSGGAGANVLTF.

This rearrangement joins TRBV2 to TRBJ2-5; TRBD1 agrees at 9 bases. The CDR3 has 14 amino acids. J lost 4 bases, V lost 8 bases, and 8 bases had no gene match. Germline V CDR1 and CDR2: SNHLY, FYNNEI. CDR3: CASWTGAERETQYF. The CDR3 DNA follows: TGTGCCAGCTGGACAGGGGCAGAGAGAGAGACCCAGTACTTC. The full variable domain, rest sourced from reference TRBV2 and TRBJ2-5, is EPEVTQTPSHQVTQMGQEVILRCVPISNHLYFYWYRQILGQKVEFLVSFYNNEISEKSEIFDDQFSVERPDGSNFTLKIRSTKLEDSAMYFCASWTGAERETQYFGPGTRLLVL.

The chain couples TRBV3-1 (or the pseudogene TRBV3-2) to TRBJ1-3; 7 bases align to TRBD1. CDR1 and CDR2 from the germline V gene are LGHDT and YNNKEL (reference sequence). The CDR3 is made up of 16 amino acids. Losses at the gene ends were 0 bases for V and 8 bases for J; bases not matched to a gene: 10. The CDR3 DNA reads TGTGCCAGCAGCCAAGATATCAGGACAGGTGCGGACACCATATATTTT. This codes for CASSQDIRTGADTIYF.

CDR3 region: CASARTGGDSYEQYF. CDR3 nucleotides: TGTGCCAGCGCGCGGACAGGGGGCGACTCCTACGAGCAGTACTTC. This chain links TRBV7-9 with TRBJ2-7; 11 nucleotides agree with TRBD1. Trimming removed 8 bases from V and 0 bases from J; junction bases left unmatched: 6. The CDR3 has 15 residues. Germline CDR1 reads SEHNR; CDR2 reads FQNEAQ (reference sequence). The variable domain in full, completed from reference TRBV7-9 and TRBJ2-7, reads DTGVSQNPRHKITKRGQNVTFRCDPISEHNRLYWYRQTLGQGPEFLTYFQNEAQLEKSRLLSDRFSAERPKGSFSTLEIQRTEQGDSAMYLCASARTGGDSYEQYFGPGTRLTVT.

The V and J genes are TRBV2 and TRBJ1-5; weak D call: TRBD1 (5 bases). This CDR3 is 12 amino acids long. Trimming pared 6 bases from V and 4 bases from J, leaving 7 bases between. The germline CDR1 and CDR2 sequences are SNHLY and FYNNEI. This chain's CDR3 is CASRGPNQPQHF. CDR3 nucleotide sequence: TGTGCCAGCAGGGGGCCTAATCAGCCCCAGCATTTT.

This sequence joins TRBV19 and TRBJ1-1; D perhaps matches TRBD1 (5 bases). This CDR3 has 17 residues. Trimming left V 0 bases short and J 4 bases short, with 18 bases between. The germline gives CDR1 LNHDA, CDR2 SQIVND (reference sequence). In DNA form, the CDR3 reads TGTGCCAGTAGTATAGATTTGGCGGGGATCGGGGGCACTGAAGCTTTCTTT. Amino acids: CASSIDLAGIGGTEAFF.